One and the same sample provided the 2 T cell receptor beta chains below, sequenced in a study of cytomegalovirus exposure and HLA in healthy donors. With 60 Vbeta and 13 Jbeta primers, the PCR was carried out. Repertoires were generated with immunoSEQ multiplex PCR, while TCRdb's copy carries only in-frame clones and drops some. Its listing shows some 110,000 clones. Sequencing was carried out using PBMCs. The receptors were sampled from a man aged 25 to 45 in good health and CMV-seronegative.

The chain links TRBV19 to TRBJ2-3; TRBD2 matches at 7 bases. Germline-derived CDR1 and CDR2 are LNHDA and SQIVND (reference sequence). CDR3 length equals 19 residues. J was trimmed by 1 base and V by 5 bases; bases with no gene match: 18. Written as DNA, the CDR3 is TGTGCCAGTAGTCATTCTGCGGGGGTCCACCCTCTCGGCACAGATACGCAGTATTTT. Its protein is CASSHSAGVHPLGTDTQYF.

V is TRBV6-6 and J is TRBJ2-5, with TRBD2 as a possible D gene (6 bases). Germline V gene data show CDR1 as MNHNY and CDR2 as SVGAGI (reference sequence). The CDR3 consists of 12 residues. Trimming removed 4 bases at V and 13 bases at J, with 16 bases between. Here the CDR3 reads CASSWGESGWYF. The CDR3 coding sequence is TGTGCCAGCAGTTGGGGGGAATCGGGTTGGTACTTC.